This T cell receptor (beta chain) was recovered during a study of control samples from healthy donors and cancer patients. V shed 4 bases and J shed 5 bases, with 12 bases lying between them. Germline-derived CDR1 and CDR2 are GTSNPN and SVGIG (reference sequence). The CDR3 consists of 13 residues. Data came from immunoSEQ multiplex PCR; TCRdb stores just in-frame clones and leaves some out. The table includes about 140,000 clones, roughly 94% detected once. The sample was blood. The receptor was isolated from a man aged 40-55 years in good health. The chain joins TRBV30 to TRBJ1-5, with D possibly being TRBD1 (5 bases). CDR3 sequence reads: CAWKVRGDQPQHF. The DNA of the CDR3 is TGTGCCTGGAAGGTAAGGGGTGATCAGCCCCAGCATTTT. Full variable domain (rest looked up from reference TRBV30 and TRBJ1-5): SQTIHQWPATLVQPVGSPLSLECTVEGTSNPNLYWYRQAAGRGLQLLFYSVGIGQISSEVPQNLSASRPQDRQFILSSKKLLLSDSGFYLCAWKVRGDQPQHFGDGTRLSIL.